This T cell receptor beta chain appears in the sequencing data of a study of T-cell memory formation after mild COVID-19. In TCRdb, the 5' RACE reads were re-called with MiXCR into one record per CDR3 protein. Found here are roughly 300,000 distinct CDR3 sequences, 7.5% to 9.5% of them singletons; the top ten hold about 20%. V was shortened by 2 bases and J by 5 bases, with 13 bases between the two germline ends. CDR1 SGHVS and CDR2 FNYEAQ come from the germline V gene. The CDR3 totals 14 residues. The V and J genes are TRBV7-6 and TRBJ2-7; D may be TRBD1 (6 bases). Sequenced sample: PBMCs or a T cell subset sorted from them (not recorded which). The sequence came from a man aged 18 to 30 who had mild COVID-19 (a few samples of this study predate the infection). Cell type and time point are not known. For the CDR3, the DNA is TGTGCCAGCAGCTTATGGCAGGGGATGGACGAGCAGTACGTC. It translates to CASSLWQGMDEQYV.